This T cell receptor (beta chain) appears in the sequencing data of a study of shared clonotypes between healthy human individuals. Overall study context: The plates for each donor numbered three CD4 naive, three CD4 memory, two CD8 naive and one CD8 memory.

Repertoires were generated with immunoSEQ multiplex PCR, while TCRdb's copy carries only in-frame clones and drops some. The data show about 2,100,000 clones, with about 92% seen just once and 1.5% to 2% held by the top ten. A note on this clone: Its antigen remains unidentified.

Regarding the study as a whole: Some naive CD4 clonotypes, 5% to 5.5%, turned up in common across a handful of donors.

Unmatched junction bases numbered 4, after V lost 3 bases and J lost 2 bases. CDR3 length: 14 residues. Germline CDR1 is SQVTM and CDR2 is ANQGSEA. Cells designated naive CD8 were CD45RO-negative and were positively selected for CCR7, with terminally differentiated effector memory CD45RA+ cells excluded. Sequencing input: naive CD8+ T cells from PBMCs. The sequence derives from a man aged 18 to 35 in good health. Some clones in this sample may be carry-over from other donors' samples. The chain recombines TRBV29-1 with TRBJ2-7, with 10 bases matching TRBD1. Written as DNA, the CDR3 is TGCAGCGTTGACCCCGGGACAGGGGCCTACGAGCAGTACTTC. Its translation is CSVDPGTGAYEQYF.